This TCR beta chain emerged from a study of OX40 agonist ivuxolimab in advanced cancers. A note on the overall study: Ivuxolimab was a fully human IgG2 agonistic monoclonal antibody targeting the costimulatory receptor OX40 (CD134). The monotherapy dose-escalation portion (N ≈ 52 patients) of the phase I ivuxolimab trial is reported in the paper. Patients were allowed to have had prior anti-PD-1, anti-PD-L1 or anti-CTLA-4 therapy, and 30% to 50% of the dose-escalation patients had previously received checkpoint inhibitors. Among the roughly 50 dose-escalation patients, 19 had hepatocellular carcinoma, roughly 15 melanoma, 9 renal cell carcinoma and 9 head and neck cancer. The point of sequencing TCRbeta in the periphery was to test whether ivuxolimab changed TCR sequence diversity and drove clonal T-cell expansion. Intravenous ivuxolimab was administered to patients every 2 weeks at six dose levels: 0.01, 0.1, 0.3, 1.5, 3 and 10 mg/kg. In the dose-escalation cohort, 75% to 85% of patients were male, and the mean age was roughly 60 years with a range of roughly 23 to 79. Partial responses were achieved by three dose-escalation patients, of whom one had hepatocellular carcinoma and two had cutaneous melanoma.

The trial excluded patients who had a history of autoimmune disease or who were on systemic immunosuppression. Peripheral blood for TCR sequencing was collected from all dose cohorts at baseline, on cycle 4 day 1, and on cycle 7 day 1. Samples came from an open-label, multicenter, first-in-human phase I dose-escalation trial of ivuxolimab. Adults with locally advanced or metastatic melanoma, renal cell carcinoma, hepatocellular carcinoma or head and neck squamous cell carcinoma were enrolled in the trial. Before TCR sequencing, CD4+ T cells and CD8+ T cells from peripheral blood were sorted into separate populations. To note about this clone: The target of this receptor is not known. The sample holds no much larger clone one base away, and base qualities are not on file.

Study-wide findings and limitations: At doses of 0.1 to 3.0 mg/kg, clonal expansion of both CD4+ and CD8+ blood T cells was observed from baseline to week 6. In the 0.1-3.0 mg/kg groups, partial responders were among the patients with the lowest normalized peripheral clonal expansion, particularly in CD8+ T cells. The antigen specificity of the peripheral T cells that underwent clonal expansion was not determined. After ivuxolimab, CD8+ T cells had more expanded clones than CD4+ T cells on average. Low levels of normalized T-cell clonal expansion were also seen in some patients who did not respond.

Relative to germline, V is 6 bases shorter and J is 5 bases shorter, with 14 bases between their ends. In the germline V gene (reference sequence), CDR1 corresponds to LNHNV and CDR2 to YYDKDF. Including cysteine and phenylalanine, the CDR3 has 13 amino acids. Only the CDR3 region is kept as DNA, spanning 39 bases read in frame from base 1. To sequence the TCRbeta CDR3 region, genomic DNA was isolated from the sorted cells. The immunoSEQ Assay was used to sequence the TCRbeta CDR3 regions. Imported from immuneACCESS, the table was reduced by TCRdb to in-frame sequences with V and J called. These copies leave out some clones; in studies compared against another copy, an unresolved V gene accounts for under half, and the cause of the remainder is not known. This sample comprises fewer than 85,000 clones, around 92% of them detected only once. The ten biggest clones cover approximately 10% of the sample.

The TCR sequence derives from an adult with an advanced solid tumor such as melanoma, head and neck, liver or kidney cancer. The material sequenced was CD4+ or CD8+ T cells sorted from blood, taken in a trial of the OX40 agonist ivuxolimab. Here the chain combines TRBV15 and TRBJ2-7; 6 matching bases give a weak D call of TRBD2. For the CDR3, the sequence is CATRPRGNHEQYF. The DNA is as follows: TGTGCCACCAGGCCTCGGGGGAATCACGAGCAGTACTTC.